The present T cell receptor (beta chain) was sequenced within a study of T cell clones after liver transplantation. As for the study in general: TCRbeta sequencing after a pre-transplant mixed lymphocyte reaction identified graft-donor-reactive clones, later tracked in post-transplant blood.

This clone has a single count. Its matching antigen is unknown. Using immunoSEQ multiplex PCR, the repertoire was profiled, and TCRdb retains in-frame clones only, with some absent. The data show fewer than 80,000 clones, less than 90% seen once. General study points: These preliminary findings come from unstandardized post-transplant sampling times. A larger donor-reactive than third-party decline suggested partial antigen-specific deletion.

The CDR3 runs 15 residues. Germline values: CDR1 SGHRS, CDR2 YFSETQ. Germline trimming cut 4 bases from V and 2 bases from J; bases unmatched to any gene: 6. The chain links TRBV5-1 to TRBJ2-1; 7 bases line up with TRBD2. Sequencing used CD4+ T cells from blood, obtained around 50 months after liver transplant. The clonotype originates from a human patient who received a liver transplant. Some T cells may have come from the graft donor. In nucleotides, the CDR3 is TGCGCCAGCAGCACGGGCGGGGGAACCTACAATGAGCAGTTCTTC. Translating gives CASSTGGGTYNEQFF.